This T cell receptor beta chain emerged from a study of CD8 T cells in Susac syndrome. Study context: When blood was collected, patients with Susac syndrome were therapy-naive, were taking corticosteroids, or were receiving intravenous immunoglobulin alone.

Broader study findings: Repertoires of Susac syndrome CD4+ T cells lacked clonal expansion.

It was with random hexamers that about 0.45 to 1 ug RNA was reverse transcribed. The amplification used immunoSEQ multiplex PCR on TCR beta CDR3; it spanned 54 Vbeta and 13 Jbeta. From the immunoSEQ multiplex PCR reads, TCRdb called clonotypes with MiXCR, one entry per CDR3 protein. The table includes 210,000 or so distinct CDR3 sequences, 94% detected once. Worth noting for this clonotype: As yet, its antigen is unknown.

Per the germline V gene, CDR1 is LGHNA and CDR2 is YNFKEQ. This CDR3 has 15 amino acids. Deletions cut 4 bases from V and 6 bases from J, with 13 bases between. The rearrangement uses TRBV4-2 and TRBJ1-6, with a tentative D call TRBD1 (5 bases). The TCR comes from a human donor with Susac syndrome. Sequencing was carried out using CD4+ T cells from PBMCs. CDR3 in amino acids: CASSRSGTGNSPLHF. CDR3 nucleotides: TGTGCCAGCAGCCGCTCCGGGACGGGTAATTCACCCCTCCACTTT.